A single sample is the source of the 27 T cell receptor beta chains below, sequenced in a study of blood T cell repertoires in COVID-19 (dated by TCRdb to 2019 to 2021). Libraries came from the immunoSEQ multiplex PCR assay. This immuneACCESS table, as held by TCRdb, lists in-frame sequences with V and J called but not all clones. Of the missing ones, under half trace to an unresolved V gene in checked studies; the others have no known cause. This sample lists 75,000 or so clones; around 90% were detected once. The ten largest clones take up around 5% of the sample. Input material: peripheral blood. These receptors all stem from an elderly woman with active or convalescent COVID-19.

The CDR3 DNA sequence: TGTGCCGGGCGGACACAAGAGACCCAGTACTTC. Encoded protein: CAGRTQETQYF. This chain connects TRBV30 to TRBJ2-5, with D perhaps TRBD1 (5 bases). The CDR3 is made up of 11 amino acids. With 8 bases removed from V and 2 bases from J, the gap between germline ends came to 9 bases. CDR1 and CDR2 (germline): GTSNPN, SVGIG (reference sequence).

V is TRBV7-8 and J is TRBJ1-1; D remains ambiguous. The CDR3 length is 16 residues. Germline V CDR1 and CDR2: SGHVS, FQNEAQ. Trimming stripped 7 bases from V and 1 base from J, with 19 bases between. CDR3 nucleotide sequence: TGTGCCAGCACCCTCTTCGGGGAGGACGGGAACACTGAAGCTTTCTTT. It translates to CASTLFGEDGNTEAFF.

The chain links TRBV5-6 to TRBJ2-7; possibly TRBD2 for D (5 bases). The V gene's germline CDR1 is SGHDT and CDR2 YYEEEE. CDR3 length equals 14 residues. V was pared by 4 bases and J by 1 base, with 12 bases between. CDR3 sequence: CASSVVGESYEQYF. In DNA form, the CDR3 reads TGTGCCAGCAGCGTCGTTGGGGAGTCCTACGAGCAGTACTTC.

The gene calls are TRBV7-2 and TRBJ1-2; TRBD1 agrees at 9 bases. Germline V gives CDR1 SGHTA, CDR2 FQGNSA. V gave up 3 bases and J gave up 3 bases; unmatched junction bases: 2. The CDR3 extends over 14 amino acids. This chain's CDR3 is CASSFGQGYYGYTF. In DNA form, the CDR3 reads TGTGCCAGCAGCTTCGGACAGGGGTACTATGGCTACACCTTC.

The chain is built from TRBV6-5 and TRBJ2-4, with TRBD1 as a possible D gene (5 bases). Trimming cost V 6 bases and J 0 bases, with 12 bases left between them. Germline V CDR1 and CDR2: MNHEY, SVGAGI. This CDR3 comprises 15 residues. The CDR3: CASSLTGLAKNIQYF. DNA of the CDR3: TGTGCCAGCAGCTTAACAGGTTTAGCCAAAAACATTCAGTACTTC.

CDR3 DNA: TGCGCCAGCAGCTCGGGTCGGGACAGGGTGAATTACGAGCAGTACTTC. It encodes CASSSGRDRVNYEQYF. This sequence joins TRBV5-1 and TRBJ2-7; 9 positions match TRBD1. The CDR3 spans 16 residues. Germline V CDR1 and CDR2: SGHRS, YFSETQ. J was trimmed by 4 bases and V by 3 bases; bases with no gene match: 11.

The chain couples TRBV14 to TRBJ2-3; TRBD2 aligns across 8 bases. J lost 0 bases, V lost 2 bases, and 1 base had no gene match. The CDR3 runs to 15 residues. Germline CDR1 SGHDN, CDR2 FVKESK. The CDR3, as DNA: TGTGCCAGCAGCCAACAGCGGGGGAGCACAGATACGCAGTATTTT. Protein product: CASSQQRGSTDTQYF.

V usage is TRBV29-1 and J usage is TRBJ1-2, with 8 bases lining up with TRBD1. The CDR3 consists of 11 residues. From germline, CDR1 is SQVTM and CDR2 ANQGSEA. Trimming at V came to 6 bases and at J to 7 bases, leaving 4 bases not matched to a gene. The CDR3 region is CSVQGAGGYTF. DNA for the CDR3: TGCAGCGTGCAGGGGGCAGGTGGCTACACCTTC.

The V gene is TRBV7-2, the J gene TRBJ2-4, with D tentatively TRBD2 (6 bases). The V end lost 2 bases, the J end lost 9 bases, and 14 bases lay between the germline ends. Germline assignment: CDR1 SGHTA and CDR2 FQGNSA. CDR3 length: 14 amino acids. As DNA, the CDR3 is TGTGCCAGCAGCTTAACGGGGGAAAAATTCATTCAGTACTTC. It is translated as CASSLTGEKFIQYF. Supplemented by reference TRBV7-2 and TRBJ2-4, the full variable domain reads GAGVSQSPSNKVTEKGKDVELRCDPISGHTALYWYRQSLGQGLEFLIYFQGNSAPDKSGLPSDRFSAERTGGSVSTLTIQRTQQEDSAVYLCASSLTGEKFIQYFGAGTRLSVL.

V usage is TRBV7-2 and J usage is TRBJ2-1; 15 bases match TRBD2. With 5 bases clipped from V and 5 bases from J, the junction kept 7 bases outside the gene matches. CDR3 size: 17 residues. The V gene's germline CDR1 is SGHTA and CDR2 FQGNSA. This CDR3 is CASSQRGLAGGNNEQFF. In DNA form, the CDR3 reads TGTGCCAGCAGCCAGCGCGGACTAGCGGGGGGGAACAATGAGCAGTTCTTC.

V usage is TRBV18 and J usage is TRBJ1-5; possible D gene TRBD1, 5 bases. V was pared by 3 bases and J by 0 bases, with 12 bases between. The CDR3 runs 16 residues. CDR1 is KGHSH and CDR2 is LQKENI in the germline V gene. CDR3 protein: CASSPEGSFSNQPQHF. CDR3 coding DNA: TGTGCCAGCTCACCGGAGGGGTCTTTTAGCAATCAGCCCCAGCATTTT.

This chain links TRBV19 with TRBJ1-2; the match to TRBD1 covers 8 bases. This CDR3 is 16 amino acids long. The junction had 12 bases not matched to a gene; V was cut back by 3 bases and J by 6 bases. Germline values: CDR1 LNHDA, CDR2 SQIVND (reference sequence). In DNA form, the CDR3 reads TGTGCCAGTAGTATCCAGGGGGCCTTAGGTAAAGATGGCTACACCTTC. It yields the protein CASSIQGALGKDGYTF.

The chain has TRBV9 and TRBJ2-2, with 12 bases that match TRBD1. Looked up from germline, CDR1 is SGDLS and CDR2 is YYNGEE. V lost 9 bases to trimming and J lost 3 bases; unmatched junction nucleotides: 9. This CDR3 has 16 residues. CDR3 region: CATPGGQGAHTGELFF. CDR3 DNA sequence: TGTGCCACCCCCGGGGGACAGGGGGCACACACCGGGGAGCTGTTTTTT.

The chain couples TRBV7-2 to TRBJ2-5, with TRBD2 identical over 8 bases. The junction had 13 bases not matched to a gene; V was cut back by 5 bases and J by 2 bases. The CDR3 is made up of 17 amino acids. Germline V gives CDR1 SGHTA, CDR2 FQGNSA. CDR3 in amino acids: CASSPRLARKIQETQYF. The DNA of the CDR3 is TGTGCCAGCAGCCCCCGACTAGCGCGGAAAATTCAAGAGACCCAGTACTTC.

In DNA, the CDR3 is TGTGCCAGCAGTTTATCCCGTGAGGCACGTGAAGCTTTCTTT. This encodes CASSLSREAREAFF. The chain recombines TRBV27 with TRBJ1-1; D remains ambiguous. Germline CDR1 is MNHEY and CDR2 is SMNVEV (reference sequence). The length of the CDR3 is 14 residues. V gave up 0 bases and J gave up 7 bases, with 12 bases separating them.

The chain joins TRBV9 to TRBJ2-5; possibly TRBD1 for D (5 bases). The CDR3 sequence is 14 residues long. Germline loops: CDR1 SGDLS, CDR2 YYNGEE. Trimming left V 6 bases short and J 4 bases short, with 16 bases between. The CDR3 DNA reads TGTGCCAGCAACGAAGGGGATGGTGTAGAGACCCAGTACTTC. Its translation is CASNEGDGVETQYF.

This chain uses TRBV10-3 with TRBJ1-6; possibly TRBD1 for D (5 bases). Trimming took off 3 bases at V and 4 bases at J, with 16 bases between the two ends. The CDR3 contains 17 residues. Germline CDR1 is ENHRY and CDR2 is SYGVKD. The CDR3 region has the DNA TGTGCCATCAGTGAATCAGGGATGGGGTTTTATAATTCACCCCTCCACTTT. It yields the protein CAISESGMGFYNSPLHF.

This clone was recorded only once. J is TRBJ2-4 and V is TRBV4-1; 8 bases are a match to TRBD1. V trimming: 1 base; J trimming: 7 bases; junction bases outside the gene matches: 9. The CDR3 sequence is 16 residues long. Germline CDR1 MGHRA, CDR2 YSYEKL. Here the CDR3 reads CASSQGVGTGANIQYF. The CDR3 bases are TGCGCCAGCAGCCAAGGGGTCGGGACAGGAGCCAACATTCAGTACTTC.

This clone came up once. The chain carries TRBV27 and TRBJ1-2; 8 bases are shared with TRBD1. This CDR3 spans 15 amino acids. The V gene end was trimmed by 4 bases and the J gene end by 2 bases; junction bases not matched to a gene: 6. Germline V gene data show CDR1 as MNHEY and CDR2 as SMNVEV (reference sequence). CDR3: CASSSYDRGNYGYTF. CDR3 nucleotide sequence: TGTGCCAGCAGTTCCTACGACAGGGGAAACTATGGCTACACCTTC.

The gene calls are TRBV5-1 and TRBJ2-3; TRBD2 matches at 9 bases. This CDR3 is built from 15 residues. Unmatched junction bases numbered 5, after V lost 6 bases and J lost 0 bases. CDR1 is SGHRS, CDR2 YFSETQ, per germline. CDR3 sequence reads: CASTSAGGSTDTQYF. CDR3 nucleotide sequence: TGCGCCAGCACTTCCGCGGGGGGGAGCACAGATACGCAGTATTTT.

The rearrangement joins TRBV7-2 to TRBJ2-7, with 10 bases identical to TRBD2. The ends lost 1 base at V and 3 bases at J; junction bases unmatched: 3. There are 15 residues in the CDR3. Germline CDR1 is SGHTA and CDR2 is FQGNSA. As DNA, the CDR3 is TGTGCCAGCAGCTTAGGGGCTAGCGGGGGCTACGAGCAGTACTTC. Its protein is CASSLGASGGYEQYF. Full variable domain (remainder filled in from reference TRBV7-2 and TRBJ2-7): GAGVSQSPSNKVTEKGKDVELRCDPISGHTALYWYRQSLGQGLEFLIYFQGNSAPDKSGLPSDRFSAERTGGSVSTLTIQRTQQEDSAVYLCASSLGASGGYEQYFGPGTRLTVT.

The J gene is TRBJ2-1, the V gene TRBV5-8, with 9 positions matching TRBD2. This CDR3 spans 15 amino acids. With 7 bases clipped from V and 10 bases from J, the junction kept 15 bases outside the gene matches. Germline V gene lookup returns CDR1 SGHTS and CDR2 YDEGEE. The CDR3 loop is CASDHRARGGSEQFF. The DNA for the CDR3 is TGTGCCAGCGATCATCGGGCGCGGGGGGGAAGCGAGCAGTTCTTC.

This chain uses TRBV29-1 with TRBJ2-5, with D maybe TRBD2 (5 bases). In germline, CDR1 is SQVTM, CDR2 ANQGSEA. Trimming left V 0 bases short and J 5 bases short, with 10 bases between. The CDR3 has 13 amino acids. CDR3 coding DNA: TGCAGCGTTGAAGATCCGGGGAGTGAGACCCAGTACTTC. Residues: CSVEDPGSETQYF.

This chain uses TRBV6-5 with TRBJ2-7; D remains unclear. Looked up from germline, CDR1 is MNHEY and CDR2 is SVGAGI. CDR3 length: 13 amino acids. The V gene lost 4 bases and the J gene lost 0 bases, with 7 bases spanning the gap. CDR3 nucleotides: TGTGCCAGCAGTTTAAGCTACTCCTACGAGCAGTACTTC. Its translation: CASSLSYSYEQYF.

The chain recombines TRBV5-6 with TRBJ2-5; TRBD1 aligns across 8 bases. CDR3 length: 13 amino acids. Germline V gene data show CDR1 as SGHDT and CDR2 as YYEEEE. Trimming cost V 5 bases and J 4 bases; bases outside gene matches: 4. Written as DNA, the CDR3 is TGTGCCAGCAGGCGTGGGACAGGAGAGACCCAGTACTTC. Its protein is CASRRGTGETQYF.

The chain recombines TRBV10-1 with TRBJ2-2, with 7 bases fitting TRBD2. The CDR3 is 15 residues long. The ends lost 4 bases at V and 1 base at J; junction bases unmatched: 3. Germline assignment: CDR1 WNHNN and CDR2 SYGVQD (reference sequence). The CDR3 loop is CASSATGGNTGELFF. CDR3 bases: TGCGCCAGCAGTGCAACGGGAGGGAACACCGGGGAGCTGTTTTTT.

V gene TRBV18 combines with J gene TRBJ2-1; perhaps TRBD2 as D (6 bases). Germline V gene lookup returns CDR1 KGHSH and CDR2 LQKENI. The CDR3 is made up of 12 amino acids. V lost 5 bases and J 9 bases, leaving 11 bases between the germline ends. The CDR3: CASSWDSGEQFF. CDR3 nucleotide sequence: TGTGCCAGCTCATGGGACTCGGGTGAGCAGTTCTTC.